These 17 T cell receptor beta chains share one sample of origin, sequenced in a study of blood T cell repertoires in COVID-19. Clones were sequenced by immunoSEQ multiplex PCR, and TCRdb holds only the in-frame ones, with some missing. Of hundreds of thousands of clones in the sample, approximately 84% were seen once. The sample comprised PBMCs or T cells enriched from blood (not recorded which). Source of these receptors: a man between 18 and 29 years old who had recovered from COVID-19.

The genes are TRBV5-1 and TRBJ2-3; D may be TRBD2 (5 bases). The germline V gene encodes CDR1 SGHRS and CDR2 YFSETQ. This CDR3 is 15 amino acids long. Trimming took 1 base from V and 2 from J, leaving 11 bases between them. The CDR3 protein is CASSLRLASTDTQYF. CDR3 nucleotide sequence: TGCGCCAGCAGCTTGCGGCTAGCCTCCACAGATACGCAGTATTTT.

The rearrangement links TRBV7-9 to TRBJ1-2; 8 positions agree with TRBD1. V was clipped by 3 bases and J by 7 bases; unmatched bases: 7. Germline V lookup: CDR1 SEHNR, CDR2 FQNEAQ (reference sequence). The CDR3 contains 14 residues. In DNA, the CDR3 is TGTGCCAGCAGCTTCGGGACAGGCTCATCTGGCTACACCTTC. Protein sequence: CASSFGTGSSGYTF.

The V and J genes are TRBV6-1 and TRBJ1-1; the D gene is possibly TRBD1 (6 bases). The CDR3 covers 16 residues. With 1 base removed from V and 1 base from J, the gap between germline ends came to 13 bases. Germline CDR1 MNHNS, CDR2 SASEGT. The CDR3 region has the DNA TGTGCCAGCAGTGAAGGTATAGGGGGATGGAACACTGAAGCTTTCTTT. Protein sequence: CASSEGIGGWNTEAFF.

This chain joins TRBV30 and TRBJ1-1, with D tentatively TRBD1 (5 bases). Per the germline V gene, CDR1 is GTSNPN and CDR2 is SVGIG (reference sequence). The CDR3 totals 12 residues. V was clipped by 2 bases and J by 11 bases, with 15 bases between them. The CDR3 loop reads CAWSMGSGGAFF. The CDR3 coding sequence is TGTGCCTGGAGTATGGGGTCCGGGGGGGCTTTCTTT.

This sequence joins TRBV12-3 or TRBV12-4 and TRBJ2-2; D is uncertain. CDR3 length: 13 residues. Trimming removed 6 bases at V and 1 base at J, with 6 bases between. The CDR3 DNA sequence: TGTGCCAGCAGCCGACTGAACACCGGGGAGCTGTTTTTT. Encoded protein: CASSRLNTGELFF.

The chain links TRBV3-1 (or the pseudogene TRBV3-2) to TRBJ2-2; TRBD1 might be the D (5 bases). Germline loops: CDR1 LGHDT, CDR2 YNNKEL (reference sequence). The length of the CDR3 is 20 residues. V lost 0 bases and J 1 base, leaving 21 bases between the germline ends. CDR3 DNA: TGTGCCAGCAGCCAAGAATTATTGATTGTGGGCAGGGAGAACACCGGGGAGCTGTTTTTT. As protein: CASSQELLIVGRENTGELFF.

The rearrangement joins TRBV18 to TRBJ1-2; D call uncertain. CDR1 is KGHSH and CDR2 is LQKENI in the germline V gene. This CDR3 has 14 residues. The ends were cut back, 1 base at V and 7 bases at J, with 13 bases in the middle. The CDR3 here is CASSPRAGSSGYTF. The CDR3 DNA reads as TGTGCCAGCTCACCACGCGCGGGGTCGAGTGGCTACACCTTC.

This clone has just a few counts. The J gene is TRBJ2-5, the V gene TRBV5-1, with 11 bases lining up with TRBD2. Germline trimming cut 3 bases from V and 1 base from J; bases unmatched to any gene: 5. Germline V lookup: CDR1 SGHRS, CDR2 YFSETQ. The CDR3 has 16 residues. CDR3 region: CASSSGTSGIQETQYF. DNA of the CDR3: TGCGCCAGCAGCTCCGGGACTAGCGGTATCCAAGAGACCCAGTACTTC.

The gene calls are TRBV19 and TRBJ2-3; possibly TRBD1 for D (6 bases). Germline V gene sequence: CDR1 LNHDA, CDR2 SQIVND (reference sequence). Trimming stripped 2 bases from V and 3 bases from J, with 12 bases between. The CDR3 consists of 15 residues. CDR3: CASSIQGKATDTQYF. CDR3 bases: TGTGCCAGTAGTATACAGGGGAAGGCAACAGATACGCAGTATTTT.

The rearrangement uses TRBV27 and TRBJ2-2; 12 positions agree with TRBD2. J lost 7 bases, V lost 6 bases, and 9 bases had no gene match. The CDR3 consists of 16 residues. Germline assignment: CDR1 MNHEY and CDR2 SMNVEV (reference sequence). The CDR3 loop reads CASSRLAGGRGGELFF. The DNA of the CDR3 is TGTGCCAGCAGCCGTCTAGCGGGGGGGCGTGGCGGGGAGCTGTTTTTT.

This clone was seen more than once but under ten times. The gene calls are TRBV24-1 and TRBJ1-5; D ambiguous. The CDR3 loop spans 14 amino acids. CDR1 and CDR2 (germline): KGHDR, SFDVKD. Trimming cost V 3 bases and J 7 bases, with 12 bases left between them. For the CDR3, the DNA is TGTGCCACCAGTGATGGGAGAAGAGGCCAGCCCCAGCATTTT. It translates to CATSDGRRGQPQHF.

The genes are TRBV28 and TRBJ2-4; 10 positions match TRBD2. V was pared by 3 bases and J by 1 base, with 9 bases of the junction left unmatched. Germline loops: CDR1 MDHEN, CDR2 SYDVKM. CDR3 length equals 18 residues. The CDR3 here is CASSFGAGGPTAKNIQYF. CDR3 nucleotides: TGTGCCAGCAGTTTCGGAGCGGGAGGGCCCACGGCCAAAAACATTCAGTACTTC.

V gene TRBV11-3 combines with J gene TRBJ1-1; weak D call: TRBD1 (6 bases). Germline CDR1 and CDR2: SGHNT and YENEEA. Trimming left V 2 bases short and J 11 bases short, with 18 bases between. This CDR3 has 14 residues. The CDR3 loop is CASSLSDHDRNAFF. Written as DNA, the CDR3 is TGTGCCAGCAGCTTAAGTGACCACGACAGGAACGCTTTCTTT.

The chain carries TRBV10-3 and TRBJ2-2; possibly TRBD2 for D (6 bases). Between the trimmed V and J ends, which lost 6 bases and 5 bases, there was a span of 16 bases. CDR3 size: 15 residues. Germline V CDR1 and CDR2: ENHRY, SYGVKD. CDR3 in amino acids: CAISNPGGLTGELFF. The CDR3 DNA sequence: TGTGCCATCAGCAACCCCGGGGGTCTAACCGGGGAGCTGTTTTTT.

This rearrangement joins TRBV6-1 to TRBJ1-2, with D tentatively TRBD1 (6 bases). V lost 2 bases and J 8 bases, leaving 24 bases between the germline ends. The CDR3 runs 17 residues. CDR1 and CDR2 (germline): MNHNS, SASEGT. The CDR3 coding sequence is TGTGCCAGCAGTGAATTTCGGGGGGGCGTAGCATCTGACGGCTACACCTTC. Translation: CASSEFRGGVASDGYTF.

The gene calls are TRBV6-5 and TRBJ1-1; TRBD1 agrees at 7 bases. This CDR3 is 14 amino acids long. The junction had 7 bases not matched to a gene; V was cut back by 4 bases and J by 5 bases. The V gene's germline CDR1 is MNHEY and CDR2 SVGAGI. The CDR3 here is CASSSSRGRTEAFF. CDR3 nucleotide sequence: TGTGCCAGCAGTTCATCGAGGGGGCGGACTGAAGCTTTCTTT.

The rearrangement links TRBV18 to TRBJ2-3; 15 nucleotides line up with TRBD2. CDR1 is KGHSH, CDR2 LQKENI, per germline. The V and J ends lost 3 bases and 4 bases, in that order; junction bases with no gene match: 2. The CDR3 length is 16 residues. In nucleotides, the CDR3 is TGTGCCAGCTCACCGCGGACTAGCGGGGGGGCAGATACGCAGTATTTT. Protein: CASSPRTSGGADTQYF. Together with reference TRBV18 and TRBJ2-3, the CDR3 gives the full variable domain: NAGVMQNPRHLVRRRGQEARLRCSPMKGHSHVYWYRQLPEEGLKFMVYLQKENIIDESGMPKERFSAEFPKEGPSILRIQQVVRGDSAAYFCASSPRTSGGADTQYFGPGTRLTVL.